Listed here are 11 T cell receptor beta chains from one sample, sequenced in a study of tumor-infiltrating lymphocytes in primary liver carcinoma. Co-extraction yielded RNA and DNA from 20-30 mg of unsorted bulk tissue. Priming with a constant-region primer yielded TCR beta cDNA from about 500 ng total RNA. Three nested multiplex PCR rounds of slightly modified ARM-PCR generated TCR beta libraries. Rounds one and two of PCR, each of 10 cycles, were primed with TRBV1-TRBV30 forward primers and a C-beta reverse primer. TCRdb re-called the multiplex PCR reads through MiXCR, storing one row per CDR3 protein. The sample has approximately 120,000 distinct CDR3 sequences, approximately 64% seen once. The sample taken for sequencing was liver tumor tissue from sampling region 3. As for subset: tumor region T3, left-lateral pole. The origin of the receptors is a woman in her sixties or seventies with primary liver carcinoma and hepatitis B virus infection.

This clonotype was seen a few times. One base away lies a much larger clone, so this may be a sequencing read error. V usage is TRBV29-1 and J usage is TRBJ2-7; a weak D match, TRBD2 (5 bases). V lost 5 bases and J lost 2, with 13 bases in between. The CDR3 consists of 13 residues. CDR1 is SQVTM, CDR2 ANQGSEA, per germline. The CDR3, as DNA: TGCAGCGTTACTAACGGGAAGACCTACGAGCAGTACTTC. Translating gives CSVTNGKTYEQYF.

This clonotype was counted between two and nine times. A single base separates this from a much larger clone, so it may be a read error. The rearrangement joins TRBV7-8 to TRBJ2-7, with D possibly TRBD2 on 5 matching bases. The CDR3 has 15 residues. Per the germline V gene, CDR1 is SGHVS and CDR2 is FQNEAQ. Trimming took 5 bases from V and 3 from J, leaving 17 bases between them. The CDR3 reads CASSVSESSVYEQYF. CDR3 bases: TGTGCCAGCAGCGTTAGCGAGAGCTCCGTCTACGAGCAGTACTTC.

As to this clonotype: A much larger clone differs from this one at a single base, so this may be a read error. This chain connects TRBV28 to TRBJ2-5; TRBD1 is a possible D gene (7 bases). Germline V gene data show CDR1 as MDHEN and CDR2 as SYDVKM. V lost 7 bases, J lost 3 bases, and 18 bases lay in between. CDR3 length: 15 amino acids. In DNA form, the CDR3 reads TGTGCCAGCATCCCGGGAGACAGGGTGGAAGAGACCCAGTACTTC. Amino acid sequence: CASIPGDRVEETQYF. Variable domain in full (rest from reference TRBV28 and TRBJ2-5): DVKVTQSSRYLVKRTGEKVFLECVQDMDHENMFWYRQDPGLGLRLIYFSYDVKMKEKGDIPEGYSVSREKKERFSLILESASTNQTSMYLCASIPGDRVEETQYFGPGTRLLVL.

On this clonotype: One end of the junction is discordant with germline, which a read error may explain. J is TRBJ2-7 and V is TRBV12-3 or TRBV12-4; TRBD2 matches 9 bases. The CDR3 has 15 residues. The CDR3 DNA is TGTACCAGCAGCACGTGGCTAGCGGGAATAAACGAGCAGTACTTC. Its translation: CTSSTWLAGINEQYF.

The chain recombines TRBV11-2 with TRBJ2-7; D might be TRBD1 (6 bases). The CDR3 consists of 15 residues. CDR1 is SGHAT and CDR2 is FQNNGV in the germline V gene. V was shortened by 5 bases and J by 4 bases, with 18 bases between the two germline ends. DNA for the CDR3: TGTGCCAGCAGCCCCCGGGTGGGACAAGAGTACGAGCAGTACTTC. Protein product: CASSPRVGQEYEQYF.

This clonotype showed up just a few times. Given a much more abundant clone one base away, this may be a read error. This CDR3 is CASSAQSSLRETQYF. The CDR3 bases are TGTGCCAGCAGCGCCCAGAGTAGCCTCCGGGAGACCCAGTACTTC. The chain employs TRBV14 and TRBJ2-5; D gene uncertain. This CDR3 comprises 15 residues. Looked up from germline, CDR1 is SGHDN and CDR2 is FVKESK. V was pared by 5 bases and J by 5 bases, with 18 bases between. The whole variable domain, remainder taken from reference TRBV14 and TRBJ2-5, is EAGVTQFPSHSVIEKGQTVTLRCDPISGHDNLYWYRRVMGKEIKFLLHFVKESKQDESGMPNNRFLAERTGGTYSTLKVQPAELEDSGVYFCASSAQSSLRETQYFGPGTRLLVL.

This clonotype was detected once. V gene TRBV12-3 or TRBV12-4 combines with J gene TRBJ1-1; unclear D gene. Trimming took 11 bases from V and 1 from J, leaving 17 bases between them. The CDR3 consists of 14 residues. In DNA, the CDR3 is TGTGCCTGTAGTTTAGGGCACAAGAACACTGAAGCTTTCTTT. Translation: CACSLGHKNTEAFF.

On this clonotype: A junction end diverges from the germline sequence, so it may reflect a read error. This chain connects TRBV5-1 to TRBJ2-5, with D perhaps TRBD1 (6 bases). The CDR3 is 15 amino acids. Germline V gene data show CDR1 as SGHRS and CDR2 as YFSETQ. CDR3 DNA sequence: TGCGCCAGCAGCTCCGGGACACCTATTCAAGAGACCCGGTACTTC. Its translation is CASSSGTPIQETRYF.

Of note for this clonotype: Just one base apart from a much larger clone, this may be a read error. The chain has TRBV6-1 and TRBJ1-2, with D maybe TRBD1 (5 bases). The V gene's germline CDR1 is MNHNS and CDR2 SASEGT. The CDR3 contains 10 residues. Here the CDR3 DNA reads TGTACCAGCAGGGACGCGGGCTACACCTTC. Translated, it gives CTSRDAGYTF.

The rearrangement links TRBV28 to TRBJ1-5, with D perhaps TRBD1 (5 bases). CDR1 and CDR2 (germline): MDHEN, SYDVKM. The CDR3 is 14 residues long. Trimming removed 7 bases at V and 1 base at J, with 11 bases between. The CDR3 sequence: CASNGWGSNQPQHF. The CDR3 nucleotides read TGTGCCAGCAACGGATGGGGGAGCAATCAGCCCCAGCATTTT.

For this clonotype: This may stem from a read error, because a much larger clone lies one nucleotide away. The chain combines TRBV28 with TRBJ2-5; D is tentatively TRBD1 or TRBD2 (6 bases each). V shed 2 bases and J shed 5 bases, with 18 bases lying between them. This CDR3 is 16 amino acids long. CDR1 MDHEN and CDR2 SYDVKM come from the germline V gene. This CDR3 is CASSLPRDTVRETQYF. CDR3 coding DNA: TGTGCCAGCAGTTTACCGCGGGACACGGTTAGGGAGACCCAGTACTTC.